This T cell receptor beta chain originates from a study of blood T cell repertoires in COVID-19. Study summary: COVID-19 samples from acute and convalescent phases originated in the United States, Italy and Spain.

Per the original methods: Amplification from reference gene primers served as the basis for estimated nucleated cell counts. Here immunoSEQ multiplex PCR was the method, and the copy in TCRdb shows in-frame clones only, minus some. The D gene and trimming were derived from the DNA, and the V and J assignments and clone size from that table. Of some 300,000 clones listed, 87% are singletons. This CDR3 region has 14 residues. The germline CDR1 and CDR2 sequences are SGHVS and FQNEAQ. Trimming cost V 5 bases and J 2 bases, with 13 bases left between them. The age range of participants was about 18 to 95 years, with residence in about 25 US areas.

This receptor was taken from a woman aged 25 to 39 who had recovered from COVID-19. Sequencing used PBMCs or T cells enriched from blood (not recorded which). The chain carries TRBV7-8 and TRBJ2-7; possible D gene TRBD2, 5 bases. In DNA form, the CDR3 reads TGTGCCAGCAGCCCGGTCCGGGATCCCTACGAGCAGTACTTC. Its protein is CASSPVRDPYEQYF.